This T cell receptor (beta chain) was profiled in a study of T-cell reconstitution after alpha-beta-depleted transplantation in children (TCRdb year 2016). With regard to the full study: Using TCR repertoire profiling, the study followed T-cell immune reconstitution in a quantitative way in children after TCRalphabeta/CD19-depleted allogeneic hematopoietic cell transplantation.

Overall study results and their limits: In some patients, high TCRbeta diversity at day 60 was attributed to recipient T cells and intrathymic progenitors that had survived conditioning. About two months after transplant, the apparently early recovery of alphabetaT-cell counts reportedly depended on just several hundred clones that had expanded rapidly and came from non-depleted graft cells. The frequencies of hyperexpanded clones fell over the following months, and after one year, T-cell counts and TCRbeta diversity were mostly attributed to newly produced T cells.

The CDR3 has 11 amino acids, counting the end cysteine and phenylalanine. The kept DNA is CDR3 alone, 33 bases in frame from the first base. From a lookup of the germline V gene, CDR1 and CDR2 are SQVTM and ANQGSEA. The germline ends are 7 bases apart after V is trimmed by 4 bases and J by 3 bases. This specimen's treatment or condition label, interpreted: allogeneic hematopoietic cell transplantation with graft depleted of TCRalphabeta T cells and CD19 B cells. Transplant recipients were children who received TCRalphabeta/CD19-depleted allogeneic hematopoietic cell grafts. Libraries were constructed by PCR. Sequenced using an Illumina HiSeq 2500. Molecular barcoding was employed in the preparation of TCR libraries, with unique molecular identifiers being used to normalize TCRbeta repertoire quantification. TCRdb redid the processing of the public reads, applying fastp at Q25 and MiXCR, and retained in-frame beta chains. Rows are unified per CDR3 protein, each entry keeping the most common DNA and genes. In all, the sample holds approximately 650,000 distinct CDR3 sequences, and roughly 14% of those were seen once. The top ten clonotypes cover 0.79% of the sample.

A remark on this clonotype: There is no known antigen for this receptor. Base qualities were left out, and no much larger clone turns up one base away.

This sequence was found in a girl under 10 years old with congenital amegakaryocytic thrombocytopenia, due to receive a stem cell transplant. The chain is assembled from TRBV29-1 and TRBJ2-7; D gene: possibly TRBD2, on 6 matching bases. The starting material was PBMCs, obtained before TCRalphabeta/CD19-depleted stem cell transplant. CDR3 reads: CSVVGGYEQYF. The nucleotide sequence reads as follows: TGCAGCGTTGTGGGGGGCTACGAGCAGTACTTC.